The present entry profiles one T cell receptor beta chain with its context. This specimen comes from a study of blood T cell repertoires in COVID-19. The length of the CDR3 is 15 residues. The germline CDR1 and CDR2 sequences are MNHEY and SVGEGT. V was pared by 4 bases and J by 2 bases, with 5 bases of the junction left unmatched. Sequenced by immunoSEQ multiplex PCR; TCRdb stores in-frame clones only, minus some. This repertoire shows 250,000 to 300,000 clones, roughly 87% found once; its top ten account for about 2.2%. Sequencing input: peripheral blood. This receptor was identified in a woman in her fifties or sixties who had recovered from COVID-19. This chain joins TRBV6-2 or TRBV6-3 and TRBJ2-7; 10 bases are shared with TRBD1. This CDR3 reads CASSWRQGATYEQYF. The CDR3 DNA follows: TGTGCCAGCAGTTGGCGACAGGGGGCTACCTACGAGCAGTACTTC.